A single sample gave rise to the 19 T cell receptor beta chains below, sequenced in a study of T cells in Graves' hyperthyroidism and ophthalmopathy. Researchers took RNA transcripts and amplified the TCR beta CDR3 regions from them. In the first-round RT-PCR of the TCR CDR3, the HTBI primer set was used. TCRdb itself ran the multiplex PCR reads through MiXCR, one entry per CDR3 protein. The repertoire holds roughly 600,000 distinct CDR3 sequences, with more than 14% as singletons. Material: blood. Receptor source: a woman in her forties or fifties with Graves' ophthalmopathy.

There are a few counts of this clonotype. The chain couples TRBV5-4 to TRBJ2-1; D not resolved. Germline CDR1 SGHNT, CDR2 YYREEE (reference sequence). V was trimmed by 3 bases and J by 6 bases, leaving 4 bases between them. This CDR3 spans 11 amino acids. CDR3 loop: CASSCSNEQFF. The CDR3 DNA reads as TGTGCCAGCAGCTGCTCCAATGAGCAGTTCTTC.

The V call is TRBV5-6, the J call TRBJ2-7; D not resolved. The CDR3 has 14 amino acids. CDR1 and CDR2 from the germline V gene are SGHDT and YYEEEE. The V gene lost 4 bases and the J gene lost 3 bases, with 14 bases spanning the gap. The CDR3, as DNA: TGTGCCAGCAGCCTAGGAGACCTAAACTACGAGCAGTACTTC. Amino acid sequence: CASSLGDLNYEQYF.

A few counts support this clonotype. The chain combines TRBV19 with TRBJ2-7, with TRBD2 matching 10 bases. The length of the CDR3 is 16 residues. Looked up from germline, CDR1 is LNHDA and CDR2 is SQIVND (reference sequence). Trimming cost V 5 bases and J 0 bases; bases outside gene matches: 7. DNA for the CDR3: TGTGCCAGTAGTGAATCTAGCGGGAGTCCCTCCTACGAGCAGTACTTC. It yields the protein CASSESSGSPSYEQYF.

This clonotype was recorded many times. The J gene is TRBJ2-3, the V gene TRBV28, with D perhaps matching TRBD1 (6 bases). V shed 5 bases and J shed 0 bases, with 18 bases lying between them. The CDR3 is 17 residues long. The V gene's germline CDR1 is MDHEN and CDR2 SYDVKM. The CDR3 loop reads CASSTTQGLGSTDTQYF. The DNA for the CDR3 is TGTGCCAGCAGTACCACACAGGGTTTAGGGAGCACAGATACGCAGTATTTT.

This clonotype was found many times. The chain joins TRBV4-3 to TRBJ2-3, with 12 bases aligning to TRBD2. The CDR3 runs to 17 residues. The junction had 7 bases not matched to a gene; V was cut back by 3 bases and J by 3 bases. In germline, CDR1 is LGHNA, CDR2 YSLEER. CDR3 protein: CASSQGTSGRRTDTQYF. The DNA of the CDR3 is TGCGCCAGCAGCCAGGGTACTAGCGGGAGGAGAACAGATACGCAGTATTTT.

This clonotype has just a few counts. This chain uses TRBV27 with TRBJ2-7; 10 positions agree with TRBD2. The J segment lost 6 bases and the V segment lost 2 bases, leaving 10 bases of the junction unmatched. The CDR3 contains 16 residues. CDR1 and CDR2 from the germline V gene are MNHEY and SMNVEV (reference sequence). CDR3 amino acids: CASSLGRASGRSEQYF. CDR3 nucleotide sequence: TGTGCCAGCAGTTTAGGGAGGGCTAGCGGGAGAAGCGAGCAGTACTTC.

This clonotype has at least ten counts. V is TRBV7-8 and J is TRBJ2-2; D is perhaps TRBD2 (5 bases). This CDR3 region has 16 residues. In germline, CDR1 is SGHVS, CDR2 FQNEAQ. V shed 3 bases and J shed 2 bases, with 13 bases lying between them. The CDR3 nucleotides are TGTGCCAGCAGCTTCCCGGACGGGATTAACACCGGGGAGCTGTTTTTT. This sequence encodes CASSFPDGINTGELFF.

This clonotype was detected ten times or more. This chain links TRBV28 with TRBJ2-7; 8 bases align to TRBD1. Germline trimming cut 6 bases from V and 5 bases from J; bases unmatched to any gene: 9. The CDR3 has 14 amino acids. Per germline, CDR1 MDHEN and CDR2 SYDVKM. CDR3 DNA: TGTGCCAGCAGCCGAAAGCAGGGGGCTCACGAGCAGTACTTC. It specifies CASSRKQGAHEQYF.

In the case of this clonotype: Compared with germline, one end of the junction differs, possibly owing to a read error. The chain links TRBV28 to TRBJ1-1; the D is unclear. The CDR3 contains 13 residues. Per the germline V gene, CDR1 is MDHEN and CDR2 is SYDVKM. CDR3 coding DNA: TGTGCCAGCAGTTTTGGAGTGAACACTAAAGCTCTCTTT. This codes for CASSFGVNTKALF.

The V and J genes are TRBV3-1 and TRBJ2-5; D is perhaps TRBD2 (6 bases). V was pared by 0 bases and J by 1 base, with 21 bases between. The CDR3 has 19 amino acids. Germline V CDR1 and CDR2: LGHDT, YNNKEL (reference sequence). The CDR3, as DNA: TGTGCCAGCAGCCAAGACCCCTCCTTATATAGCGGCAGCCAAGAGACCCAGTACTTC. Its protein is CASSQDPSLYSGSQETQYF.

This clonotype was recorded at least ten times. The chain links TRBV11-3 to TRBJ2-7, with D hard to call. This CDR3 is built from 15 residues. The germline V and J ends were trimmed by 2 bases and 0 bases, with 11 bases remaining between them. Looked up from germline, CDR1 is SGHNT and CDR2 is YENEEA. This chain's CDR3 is CASSLYRFSSYEQYF. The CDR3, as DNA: TGTGCCAGCAGCTTATACCGATTCAGCTCCTACGAGCAGTACTTC. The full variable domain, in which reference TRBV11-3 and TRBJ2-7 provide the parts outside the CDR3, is EAGVVQSPRYKIIEKKQPVAFWCNPISGHNTLYWYLQNLGQGPELLIRYENEEAVDDSQLPKDRFSAERLKGVDSTLKIQPAELGDSAVYLCASSLYRFSSYEQYFGPGTRLTVT.

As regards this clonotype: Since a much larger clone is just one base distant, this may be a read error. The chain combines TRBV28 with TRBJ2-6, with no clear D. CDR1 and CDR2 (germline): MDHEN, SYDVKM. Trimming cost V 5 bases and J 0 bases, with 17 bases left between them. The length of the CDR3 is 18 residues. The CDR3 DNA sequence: TGTGCCAGCAGTGAGTATCCAGCTCACTCCTCTGGGGCCAACGTCCTGACTTTC. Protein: CASSEYPAHSSGANVLTF. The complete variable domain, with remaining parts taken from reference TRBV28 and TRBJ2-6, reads DVKVTQSSRYLVKRTGEKVFLECVQDMDHENMFWYRQDPGLGLRLIYFSYDVKMKEKGDIPEGYSVSREKKERFSLILESASTNQTSMYLCASSEYPAHSSGANVLTFGAGSRLTVL.

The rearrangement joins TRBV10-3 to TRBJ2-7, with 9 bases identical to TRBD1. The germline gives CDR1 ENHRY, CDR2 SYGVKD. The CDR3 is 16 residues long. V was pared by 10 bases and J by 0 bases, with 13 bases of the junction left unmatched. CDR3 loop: CATTNLGQGSSYEQYF. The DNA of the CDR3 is TGTGCCACCACGAACCTGGGACAGGGAAGCTCCTACGAGCAGTACTTC.

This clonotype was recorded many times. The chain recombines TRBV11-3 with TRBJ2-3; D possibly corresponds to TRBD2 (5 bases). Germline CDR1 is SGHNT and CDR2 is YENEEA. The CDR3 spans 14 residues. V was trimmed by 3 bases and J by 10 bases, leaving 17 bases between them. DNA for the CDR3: TGTGCCAGCAGCTTCGAGGGAGCCGGTCTCTCGCAGTATTTT. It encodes CASSFEGAGLSQYF. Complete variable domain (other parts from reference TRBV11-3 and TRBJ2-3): EAGVVQSPRYKIIEKKQPVAFWCNPISGHNTLYWYLQNLGQGPELLIRYENEEAVDDSQLPKDRFSAERLKGVDSTLKIQPAELGDSAVYLCASSFEGAGLSQYFGPGTRLTVL.

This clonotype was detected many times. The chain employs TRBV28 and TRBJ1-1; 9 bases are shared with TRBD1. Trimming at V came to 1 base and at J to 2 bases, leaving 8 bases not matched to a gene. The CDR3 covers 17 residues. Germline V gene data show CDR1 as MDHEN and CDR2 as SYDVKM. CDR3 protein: CASSLLQGATTNTEAFF. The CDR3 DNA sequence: TGTGCCAGCAGTTTATTACAGGGGGCCACTACCAACACTGAAGCTTTCTTT.

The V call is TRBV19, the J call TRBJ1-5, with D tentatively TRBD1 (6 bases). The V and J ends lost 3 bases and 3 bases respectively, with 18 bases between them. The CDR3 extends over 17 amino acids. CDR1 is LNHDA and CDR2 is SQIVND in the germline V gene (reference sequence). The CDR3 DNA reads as TGTGCCAGTAGTATGGTTGCAGGGGCCACAGACAATCAGCCCCAGCATTTT. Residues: CASSMVAGATDNQPQHF.

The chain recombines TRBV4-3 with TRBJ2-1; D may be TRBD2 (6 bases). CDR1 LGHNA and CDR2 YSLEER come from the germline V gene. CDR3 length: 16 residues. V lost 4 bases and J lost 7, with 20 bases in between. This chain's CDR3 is CASSLNKGTYVNEQFF. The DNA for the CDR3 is TGCGCCAGCAGCCTAAATAAGGGGACTTACGTGAATGAGCAGTTCTTC.

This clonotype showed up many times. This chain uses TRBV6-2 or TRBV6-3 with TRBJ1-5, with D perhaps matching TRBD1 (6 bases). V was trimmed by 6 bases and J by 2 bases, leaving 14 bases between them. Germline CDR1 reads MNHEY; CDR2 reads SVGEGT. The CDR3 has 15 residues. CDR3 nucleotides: TGTGCCAGCAGGACACAGGGAGACGGCAATCAGCCCCAGCATTTT. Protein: CASRTQGDGNQPQHF.

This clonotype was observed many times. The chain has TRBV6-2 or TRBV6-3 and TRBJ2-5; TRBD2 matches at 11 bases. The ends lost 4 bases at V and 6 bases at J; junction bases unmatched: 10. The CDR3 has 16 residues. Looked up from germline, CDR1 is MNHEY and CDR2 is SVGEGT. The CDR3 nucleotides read TGTGCCAGCAGTTCCCACACTAGCGGGAGTATCCAGACCCAGTACTTC. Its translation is CASSSHTSGSIQTQYF.